What follows are 21 T cell receptor beta chains derived from one specimen sequenced in a study of blood T cell repertoires in COVID-19. The assay was immunoSEQ multiplex PCR, and TCRdb's table has in-frame clones only and misses some. This table has about 93,000 clones, less than 90% appearing once. The sample was peripheral blood. The receptors were sampled from a woman of 80 years or more with acute or convalescent COVID-19.

This clone was seen only once. The CDR3 loop is CASSLGQGASVVEKLFF. DNA of the CDR3: TGTGCCAGCAGCTTAGGCCAGGGGGCTTCAGTGGTTGAAAAACTGTTTTTT. The chain has TRBV7-9 and TRBJ1-4; 8 bases match TRBD1. CDR1 and CDR2 (germline): SEHNR, FQNEAQ (reference sequence). The CDR3 length is 17 residues. V shed 1 base and J 7 bases; nucleotides not matched to a gene: 11.

The chain employs TRBV24-1 and TRBJ2-3, with D unclear. The germline V gene encodes CDR1 KGHDR and CDR2 SFDVKD. The CDR3 sequence is 14 residues long. V was shortened by 0 bases and J by 2 bases, with 5 bases between the two germline ends. The CDR3 protein is CATSDLSSTDTQYF. CDR3 DNA sequence: TGTGCCACCAGTGATTTGTCCTCCACAGATACGCAGTATTTT.

The chain employs TRBV5-1 and TRBJ2-2; 8 bases are a match to TRBD2. After removal of 3 bases from V and 5 bases from J, the junction contained 6 bases not matched to a gene. This CDR3 comprises 15 residues. Germline V gene sequence: CDR1 SGHRS, CDR2 YFSETQ. The DNA of the CDR3 is TGCGCCAGCAGCTCCGGGGGGGCCAGGACCGGGGAGCTGTTTTTT. Translated, it gives CASSSGGARTGELFF.

This rearrangement joins TRBV15 to TRBJ1-2, with TRBD1 identical over 9 bases. The CDR3 contains 16 residues. V was pared by 2 bases and J by 1 base, with 5 bases of the junction left unmatched. Germline loops: CDR1 LNHNV, CDR2 YYDKDF (reference sequence). The CDR3 sequence: CATSRSRTGVNYGYTF. The CDR3 DNA reads TGTGCCACCAGCAGATCCCGGACAGGGGTTAACTATGGCTACACCTTC.

The rearrangement links TRBV4-1 to TRBJ1-3, with a tentative D call TRBD1 (6 bases). Trimming pared 1 base from V and 8 bases from J, leaving 15 bases between. The CDR3 totals 15 residues. Per the germline V gene, CDR1 is MGHRA and CDR2 is YSYEKL. The DNA of the CDR3 is TGCGCCAGCAGCCAAGGTCAGGGTCCAGGGGACACCATATATTTT. Amino acids: CASSQGQGPGDTIYF.

V gene TRBV5-6 combines with J gene TRBJ2-2; D unclear. The germline gives CDR1 SGHDT, CDR2 YYEEEE. Trimming left V 2 bases short and J 5 bases short, with 13 bases between. The CDR3 consists of 15 residues. The CDR3 DNA follows: TGTGCCAGCAGCTTCACGTTCGCAGATACCGGGGAGCTGTTTTTT. Translating it yields CASSFTFADTGELFF.

The chain is built from TRBV5-1 and TRBJ2-7; the match to TRBD1 covers 12 bases. The CDR3 runs 16 residues. Trimming cost V 0 bases and J 7 bases; bases outside gene matches: 8. CDR1 is SGHRS, CDR2 YFSETQ, per germline. This CDR3 reads CASSLEGQGATGEQYF. The CDR3 coding sequence is TGCGCCAGCAGCTTGGAGGGACAGGGGGCGACGGGGGAGCAGTACTTC.

The chain is built from TRBV7-3 and TRBJ2-7; 11 bases map to TRBD2. Germline V gives CDR1 SGHTA, CDR2 FQGTGA. The CDR3 runs to 15 residues. V shed 2 bases and J 4 bases; nucleotides not matched to a gene: 4. The CDR3 loop is CASSLWTSGPYEQYF. As DNA, the CDR3 is TGTGCCAGCAGCTTATGGACTAGCGGGCCATACGAGCAGTACTTC.

This sequence joins TRBV19 and TRBJ1-4, with D possibly being TRBD1 (5 bases). Germline values: CDR1 LNHDA, CDR2 SQIVND (reference sequence). The V and J ends lost 7 bases and 4 bases respectively, with 16 bases between them. The CDR3 covers 15 residues. CDR3 amino acids: CASTRSGTYNEKLFF. For the CDR3, the DNA is TGTGCCAGTACCCGTTCCGGGACTTATAATGAAAAACTGTTTTTT.

This clone was seen only a few times. The chain joins TRBV4-1 to TRBJ1-1, with TRBD1 as a possible D gene (5 bases). CDR3 length: 14 residues. Germline V gives CDR1 MGHRA, CDR2 YSYEKL. V was cut by 1 base and J by 5 bases, with 11 bases left in between. As DNA, the CDR3 is TGCGCCAGCAGCCAAGGCCCAGGGAGGACTGAAGCTTTCTTT. Its translation is CASSQGPGRTEAFF.

This rearrangement joins TRBV11-3 to TRBJ1-1; no definite D call. The CDR3 extends over 13 amino acids. The ends were cut back, 0 bases at V and 4 bases at J, with 6 bases in the middle. In germline, CDR1 is SGHNT, CDR2 YENEEA. CDR3 loop: CASSLDAGTEAFF. DNA of the CDR3: TGTGCCAGCAGCTTAGACGCGGGCACTGAAGCTTTCTTT.

V usage is TRBV9 and J usage is TRBJ2-1; 10 nucleotides agree with TRBD2. The trim removed 3 bases at V and 7 bases at J, leaving 1 base unmatched. This CDR3 spans 13 amino acids. CDR1 SGDLS and CDR2 YYNGEE come from the germline V gene. The CDR3: CASSAGLANEQFF. The CDR3 DNA reads TGTGCCAGCAGCGCGGGACTAGCGAATGAGCAGTTCTTC.

This rearrangement joins TRBV24-1 to TRBJ2-3; D is unclear. The V and J ends lost 3 bases and 2 bases respectively, with 11 bases between them. The germline gives CDR1 KGHDR, CDR2 SFDVKD. The CDR3 extends over 15 amino acids. The CDR3 bases are TGTGCCACCAGTGATGAAACCGGGTCCACAGATACGCAGTATTTT. Its translation is CATSDETGSTDTQYF.

V usage is TRBV5-1 and J usage is TRBJ2-3; 11 nucleotides match TRBD2. The junction had 8 bases not matched to a gene; V was cut back by 4 bases and J by 4 bases. The CDR3 consists of 16 residues. The germline V gene encodes CDR1 SGHRS and CDR2 YFSETQ. The CDR3, as DNA: TGCGCCAGCAGCCGATCCGGGACTAGCGGTTCAGATACGCAGTATTTT. Translating gives CASSRSGTSGSDTQYF. The variable domain in full, completed from reference TRBV5-1 and TRBJ2-3, reads KAGVTQTPRYLIKTRGQQVTLSCSPISGHRSVSWYQQTPGQGLQFLFEYFSETQRNKGNFPGRFSGRQFSNSRSEMNVSTLELGDSALYLCASSRSGTSGSDTQYFGPGTRLTVL.

This clone was counted once. V is TRBV5-6 and J is TRBJ1-4, with 9 positions matching TRBD1. Germline V CDR1 and CDR2: SGHDT, YYEEEE. V gave up 4 bases and J gave up 0 bases; unmatched junction bases: 7. The CDR3 length is 17 residues. The CDR3 protein is CASSAGQGRSTNEKLFF. CDR3 DNA: TGTGCCAGCAGCGCCGGACAGGGGCGGTCAACTAATGAAAAACTGTTTTTT.

This clone was detected once. V usage is TRBV14 and J usage is TRBJ1-5; TRBD1 aligns across 9 bases. Germline V lookup: CDR1 SGHDN, CDR2 FVKESK. V trimming: 3 bases; J trimming: 4 bases; junction bases outside the gene matches: 4. The CDR3 contains 15 residues. CDR3 in DNA: TGTGCCAGCAGCCAGTCCGGACAGGGGAATCAGCCCCAGCATTTT. Translation gives CASSQSGQGNQPQHF.

V gene TRBV5-1 combines with J gene TRBJ2-3; D possibly corresponds to TRBD1 (5 bases). V lost 1 base, J lost 0 bases, and 21 bases lay in between. The germline gives CDR1 SGHRS, CDR2 YFSETQ. This CDR3 comprises 19 residues. CDR3 nucleotide sequence: TGCGCCAGCAGCTTGAGGGGCCCAGGGTATGGTGGGAGCACAGATACGCAGTATTTT. Its protein is CASSLRGPGYGGSTDTQYF.

The rearrangement joins TRBV28 to TRBJ1-1; no clear D. Germline V gives CDR1 MDHEN, CDR2 SYDVKM. The V and J ends lost 9 bases and 4 bases respectively, with 9 bases between them. The CDR3 sequence is 11 residues long. CDR3 in DNA: TGTGCCAGTCTTAGTATCACTGAAGCTTTCTTT. Protein: CASLSITEAFF.

V and J are TRBV6-6 and TRBJ2-2; 7 nucleotides agree with TRBD1. J was trimmed by 5 bases and V by 5 bases; bases with no gene match: 5. Germline V gene sequence: CDR1 MNHNY, CDR2 SVGAGI (reference sequence). CDR3 size: 14 residues. The CDR3 DNA follows: TGTGCCAGCAGTCTTACAGGGGCGACCGGGGAGCTGTTTTTT. Encoded protein: CASSLTGATGELFF.

The chain employs TRBV13 and TRBJ1-3; the D is unclear. The CDR3 extends over 15 amino acids. Between the trimmed V and J ends, which lost 0 bases and 1 base, there was a span of 7 bases. Germline-derived CDR1 and CDR2 are PRHDT and FYEKMQ (reference sequence). CDR3 sequence: CASSLGRVSGNTIYF. DNA of the CDR3: TGTGCCAGCAGCTTAGGGAGGGTATCTGGAAACACCATATATTTT.

The chain is built from TRBV30 and TRBJ1-3; 9 nucleotides agree with TRBD1. V shed 1 base and J 4 bases; nucleotides not matched to a gene: 5. CDR1 GTSNPN and CDR2 SVGIG come from the germline V gene (reference sequence). The CDR3 is made up of 15 amino acids. The CDR3 is CAWSDRGLKGNTIYF. The CDR3 DNA sequence: TGTGCCTGGAGTGACAGGGGGCTGAAAGGAAACACCATATATTTT.